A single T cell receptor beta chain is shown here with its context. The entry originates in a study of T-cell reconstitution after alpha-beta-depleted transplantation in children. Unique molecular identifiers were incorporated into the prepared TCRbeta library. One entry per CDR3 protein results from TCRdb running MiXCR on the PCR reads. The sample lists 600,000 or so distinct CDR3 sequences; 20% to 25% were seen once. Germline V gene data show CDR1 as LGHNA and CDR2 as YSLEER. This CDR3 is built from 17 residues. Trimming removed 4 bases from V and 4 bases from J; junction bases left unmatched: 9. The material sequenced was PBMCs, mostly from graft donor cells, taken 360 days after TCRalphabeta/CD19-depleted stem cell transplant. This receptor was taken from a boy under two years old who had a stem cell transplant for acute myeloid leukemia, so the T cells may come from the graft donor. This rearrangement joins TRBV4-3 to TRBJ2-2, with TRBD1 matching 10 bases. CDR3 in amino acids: CASSRMGGTGVTGELFF. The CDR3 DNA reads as TGCGCCAGCAGCCGCATGGGGGGGACAGGGGTCACCGGGGAGCTGTTTTTT.